A selection of T cell receptor beta chains follows, all from one sample in a study of spatial heterogeneity in lung cancer. TCRdb ran MiXCR on the 5' RACE reads and lists one entry per CDR3 protein. The top ten clones hold approximately 24% of a sample with 110,000 or so distinct CDR3 sequences, roughly 10% of them seen once. The sample here was PBMCs, taken at follow-up. The source is a female donor with early-stage non-small cell lung cancer. Each CDR3 is given without its conserved first and last residue. Clone size is given for some rows only: seen once, a few or many times, or a class if the clone is expanded.

abundance: many; v_gene: TRBV24-1; CDR3aa: ATSQPGQGAEAF
abundance: many; v_gene: TRBV12-3/TRBV12-4; CDR3aa: ASSSGTSGSGTDTQY
abundance: NA; v_gene: TRBV3-1; CDR3aa: ASSQEIARGKNIQY
abundance: NA; v_gene: TRBV29-1; CDR3aa: SVEAVAGVSEQF
abundance: many; v_gene: TRBV28; CDR3aa: ASSYPQVNYGYT
abundance: NA; v_gene: TRBV27; CDR3aa: ASRTTGAGGYT
abundance: few; v_gene: TRBV2; CDR3aa: ASTGQGTYEQY
abundance: NA; v_gene: TRBV3-1; CDR3aa: ASSPTGSNQPQH
abundance: NA; v_gene: TRBV6-1; CDR3aa: ASSEGRVFADTQY
abundance: few; v_gene: TRBV28; CDR3aa: ASSLQGQAYEQY
abundance: NA; v_gene: TRBV24-1; CDR3aa: ATSEGTLRNIQY
abundance: many; v_gene: TRBV29-1; CDR3aa: SVDAGGPNEQF
abundance: many; v_gene: TRBV6-5; CDR3aa: ASRGQGIVSPLH
abundance: NA; v_gene: TRBV5-4; CDR3aa: ASSLGGGTEAF
abundance: many; v_gene: TRBV20-1; CDR3aa: SAMDRGPHGYT
abundance: many; v_gene: TRBV29-1; CDR3aa: SVLWTDFQPQH
abundance: NA; v_gene: TRBV29-1; CDR3aa: SVESVMGQIEDTQY
abundance: NA; v_gene: TRBV9; CDR3aa: ASSSSGGTGNTIY
abundance: many; v_gene: TRBV2; CDR3aa: ASSSKQGANLRNYGYT
abundance: NA; v_gene: TRBV28; CDR3aa: ASSLRTEQY
abundance: few; v_gene: TRBV6-1; CDR3aa: ASGSFRDSLYNEQF
abundance: few; v_gene: TRBV5-1; CDR3aa: ASSPDGGEGTEAF
abundance: few; v_gene: TRBV20-1; CDR3aa: SASSWDSITDTQY
abundance: few; v_gene: TRBV19; CDR3aa: ASSMANSNQPQH
abundance: NA; v_gene: TRBV20-1; CDR3aa: SATASGRSSYNEQF
abundance: NA; v_gene: TRBV2; CDR3aa: ASSDPISGPNTGELF
abundance: NA; v_gene: TRBV5-1; CDR3aa: ASSGGIATNEKLF
abundance: NA; v_gene: TRBV19; CDR3aa: ASSTSGLARSTDTQY
abundance: NA; v_gene: TRBV2; CDR3aa: ASMGLAGGRNEQY
abundance: NA; v_gene: TRBV5-6; CDR3aa: ASSLVSGNYGYT
abundance: many; v_gene: TRBV5-6; CDR3aa: ASSLKRIEQF
abundance: NA; v_gene: TRBV18; CDR3aa: ASSPTGGSYNEQF
abundance: many; v_gene: TRBV4-1; CDR3aa: ASSQAGAGDTEAF
abundance: few; v_gene: TRBV6-5; CDR3aa: ASSSSGIYEQY
abundance: NA; v_gene: TRBV28; CDR3aa: ASSDSSNQPQH
abundance: many; v_gene: TRBV29-1; CDR3aa: SVVSPNEQF
abundance: NA; v_gene: TRBV28; CDR3aa: ASILGTQDTQY
abundance: few; v_gene: TRBV11-2; CDR3aa: ASSLDSGANTDTQY
abundance: once; v_gene: TRBV7-2; CDR3aa: ANSSGTAEAF
abundance: many; v_gene: TRBV7-8; CDR3aa: ASSSRLVHTQY
abundance: few; v_gene: TRBV5-5; CDR3aa: ASSFTGAKNIQY
abundance: NA; v_gene: TRBV4-2; CDR3aa: ASSQGTIVPEAF
abundance: many; v_gene: TRBV14; CDR3aa: ASSQAELAGAWRNIQY
abundance: few; v_gene: TRBV9; CDR3aa: ASSPRSHNTQY
abundance: many; v_gene: TRBV25-1; CDR3aa: ASSVPQGNNEKLF
abundance: few; v_gene: TRBV20-1; CDR3aa: SARGQGEGYT
abundance: NA; v_gene: TRBV20-1; CDR3aa: SARGLAGARYNEQF
abundance: many; v_gene: TRBV28; CDR3aa: ASSRRVNTEAF
abundance: few; v_gene: TRBV15; CDR3aa: ATSLTGQGDYGYT
abundance: NA; v_gene: TRBV5-1; CDR3aa: ASSITTTRNTGELF
abundance: few; v_gene: TRBV11-3; CDR3aa: ASSPSGRSHTQY
abundance: few; v_gene: TRBV5-4; CDR3aa: ASSAGTSMDTQY
abundance: many; v_gene: TRBV20-1; CDR3aa: SVPGLAKNIQY
abundance: few; v_gene: TRBV12-3/TRBV12-4; CDR3aa: ASSLGGWSYEQY
abundance: many; v_gene: TRBV29-1; CDR3aa: SVANRASGANVLT
abundance: many; v_gene: TRBV28; CDR3aa: ASSTAAAGKNIQY
abundance: NA; v_gene: TRBV7-2; CDR3aa: ASSSRGGLAGTGELF
abundance: NA; v_gene: TRBV4-2; CDR3aa: ASSPLAVSSYNEQF
abundance: many; v_gene: TRBV27; CDR3aa: ASSLSGTARGSTEAF
abundance: NA; v_gene: TRBV7-9; CDR3aa: ASSPFGGTTEAF